This T cell receptor (beta chain) was captured by sequencing in a study of shared clonotypes between healthy human individuals. The assay was run at deep level. The assay was immunoSEQ multiplex PCR, and TCRdb's table has in-frame clones only and misses some. The table records approximately 350,000 clones, roughly 70% of them present only once. The germline gives CDR1 MDHEN, CDR2 SYDVKM. The CDR3 runs to 15 residues. V was shortened by 3 bases and J by 0 bases, with 12 bases between the two germline ends. On this clone itself: Its antigen is not identified.

Study-wide results and limits: It was anticipated that sequencing depth would influence how many clonotypes donors shared. Clonotypes shared by all four sorted-subset donors had higher generation probabilities than non-shared clonotypes. A generally larger estimated richness was seen in naive subsets than in memory subsets.

This sequence originates from a man aged 25 to 40 in good health. The chain has TRBV28 and TRBJ2-7; D remains ambiguous. Specimen: memory CD4+ T cells sorted from blood. Subset defined: CD45RA-negative fraction. CDR3 DNA sequence: TGTGCCAGCAGTTTTAAAGGCAGGAGCTCCTACGAGCAGTACTTC. Translation gives CASSFKGRSSYEQYF.